One sample yielded the 27 T cell receptor beta chains listed below, sequenced in a study of blood T cell repertoires in COVID-19. Clones were sequenced by immunoSEQ multiplex PCR, and TCRdb holds only the in-frame ones, with some missing. This table holds 200,000 to 300,000 clones, approximately 90% found once. Source material: peripheral blood. These TCRs come from a woman in her thirties or forties with acute or convalescent COVID-19.

The CDR3 DNA reads TGTGCCAGCAGCTTAGTGGCAGGCTCTGGAAACACCATATATTTT. Translation: CASSLVAGSGNTIYF. J is TRBJ1-3 and V is TRBV7-2; no firm D call. The CDR3 extends over 15 amino acids. Germline V gene data show CDR1 as SGHTA and CDR2 as FQGNSA. Trimming took off 1 base at V and 0 bases at J, with 7 bases between the two ends. Supplemented by reference TRBV7-2 and TRBJ1-3, the full variable domain reads GAGVSQSPSNKVTEKGKDVELRCDPISGHTALYWYRQSLGQGLEFLIYFQGNSAPDKSGLPSDRFSAERTGGSVSTLTIQRTQQEDSAVYLCASSLVAGSGNTIYFGEGSWLTVV.

This chain uses TRBV7-2 with TRBJ2-1; 12 bases line up with TRBD2. The V segment lost 6 bases and the J segment 6 bases; nucleotides outside the gene matches: 6. The CDR3 has 15 residues. Germline CDR1 and CDR2: SGHTA and FQGNSA. The CDR3 DNA reads as TGTGCCAGCAGGCTAGCGGGGGGGCCGGGCAATGAGCAGTTCTTC. It specifies CASRLAGGPGNEQFF. Complete variable domain (other parts from reference TRBV7-2 and TRBJ2-1): GAGVSQSPSNKVTEKGKDVELRCDPISGHTALYWYRQSLGQGLEFLIYFQGNSAPDKSGLPSDRFSAERTGGSVSTLTIQRTQQEDSAVYLCASRLAGGPGNEQFFGPGTRLTVL.

The chain uses TRBV19 and TRBJ1-1; possible D gene TRBD1, 6 bases. The CDR3 covers 12 residues. V lost 9 bases to trimming and J lost 3 bases, with 11 bases between them. Germline assignment: CDR1 LNHDA and CDR2 SQIVND (reference sequence). CDR3 DNA: TGTGCCAGCCTGACAGGATACACTGAAGCTTTCTTT. Amino acids: CASLTGYTEAFF.

This chain joins TRBV5-1 and TRBJ1-5; no firm D call. CDR3 length: 15 amino acids. Trimming shortened V by 0 bases and J by 0 bases, and 7 bases separated the two germline ends. CDR1 is SGHRS, CDR2 YFSETQ, per germline. The CDR3 protein is CASSLDGYSNQPQHF. CDR3 coding DNA: TGCGCCAGCAGCTTGGACGGTTATAGCAATCAGCCCCAGCATTTT.

The sample holds one count of this clone. The genes are TRBV19 and TRBJ2-2, with 9 bases lining up with TRBD2. Germline loops: CDR1 LNHDA, CDR2 SQIVND (reference sequence). CDR3 length: 16 amino acids. Trimming at V came to 7 bases and at J to 2 bases, leaving 8 bases not matched to a gene. Here the CDR3 reads CASILSGGPNTGELFF. The CDR3 region has the DNA TGTGCCAGTATCCTTAGCGGGGGACCCAACACCGGGGAGCTGTTTTTT.

The rearrangement joins TRBV5-1 to TRBJ2-7; 11 bases are a match to TRBD2. Germline V gene lookup returns CDR1 SGHRS and CDR2 YFSETQ. V lost 6 bases to trimming and J lost 4 bases; unmatched junction nucleotides: 9. The CDR3 covers 15 residues. CDR3 in amino acids: CASNFPGLAAYEQYV. CDR3 coding DNA: TGCGCCAGCAACTTCCCGGGACTAGCGGCGTACGAGCAGTACGTC.

The J gene is TRBJ1-2, the V gene TRBV5-1, with D tentatively TRBD1 (5 bases). Germline V lookup: CDR1 SGHRS, CDR2 YFSETQ. The CDR3 is made up of 16 amino acids. V was shortened by 4 bases and J by 4 bases, with 20 bases between the two germline ends. The CDR3 loop reads CASSQGIGRLGYGYTF. CDR3 coding DNA: TGCGCCAGCAGCCAGGGAATTGGGAGGCTGGGCTATGGCTACACCTTC.

The chain is built from TRBV13 and TRBJ1-1, with D possibly matching TRBD1 (5 bases). This CDR3 is built from 14 residues. Germline V gene data show CDR1 as PRHDT and CDR2 as FYEKMQ (reference sequence). Trimming removed 5 bases at V and 5 bases at J, with 15 bases between. The CDR3 protein is CASSPGRGWTEAFF. In DNA, the CDR3 is TGTGCCAGCAGCCCGGGGCGGGGTTGGACTGAAGCTTTCTTT.

CDR3 sequence: CASSSPGKTEAFF. CDR3 bases: TGTGCCAGCAGCTCGCCAGGGAAAACTGAAGCTTTCTTT. This chain connects TRBV5-4 to TRBJ1-1, with D possibly being TRBD1 (5 bases). This CDR3 has 13 residues. Germline V gives CDR1 SGHNT, CDR2 YYREEE (reference sequence). Between the trimmed V and J ends, which lost 3 bases and 5 bases, there was a span of 11 bases.

The genes are TRBV7-9 and TRBJ1-4, with 9 bases matching TRBD1. The CDR3 length is 17 residues. V gave up 6 bases and J gave up 4 bases; unmatched junction bases: 12. Germline V gene lookup returns CDR1 SEHNR and CDR2 FQNEAQ (reference sequence). The CDR3 region is CASSTTVSGQGNEKLFF. The CDR3 DNA follows: TGTGCCAGCAGTACGACCGTCTCGGGACAGGGTAATGAAAAACTGTTTTTT.

The chain employs TRBV6-1 and TRBJ2-1; 11 nucleotides match TRBD2. CDR3 length: 16 amino acids. Losses at the gene ends were 4 bases for V and 3 bases for J; bases not matched to a gene: 5. Germline V gene data show CDR1 as MNHNS and CDR2 as SASEGT. DNA for the CDR3: TGTGCCAGCAGTGTACTAGCGGGGGCCCTCTACAATGAGCAGTTCTTC. This encodes CASSVLAGALYNEQFF.

V gene TRBV6-5 combines with J gene TRBJ1-2; 9 positions match TRBD1. This CDR3 spans 13 amino acids. The germline V gene has CDR1 MNHEY and CDR2 SVGAGI. Losses at the gene ends were 6 bases for V and 5 bases for J; bases not matched to a gene: 4. Here the CDR3 reads CASRFDRGYGYTF. The DNA of the CDR3 is TGTGCCAGCAGATTCGACAGGGGGTATGGCTACACCTTC.

V and J are TRBV7-2 and TRBJ1-1, with 8 bases identical to TRBD1. This CDR3 contains 14 residues. CDR1 and CDR2 from the germline V gene are SGHTA and FQGNSA. With 3 bases clipped from V and 1 base from J, the junction kept 1 base outside the gene matches. This CDR3 reads CASSLGQENTEAFF. CDR3 DNA sequence: TGTGCCAGCAGCTTGGGACAGGAGAACACTGAAGCTTTCTTT.

CDR3 bases: TGTGCCAGTAGTATAGGCCAGGGTATCATGAACACTGAAGCTTTCTTT. Translated: CASSIGQGIMNTEAFF. This chain links TRBV19 with TRBJ1-1; D might be TRBD1 (5 bases). The CDR3 totals 16 residues. Germline assignment: CDR1 LNHDA and CDR2 SQIVND (reference sequence). Trimming took off 1 base at V and 0 bases at J, with 12 bases between the two ends.

The V gene is TRBV30, the J gene TRBJ2-1; maybe TRBD2 (5 bases). There are 13 residues in the CDR3. Between the trimmed V and J ends, which lost 6 bases and 4 bases, there was a span of 13 bases. Germline CDR1 and CDR2: GTSNPN and SVGIG (reference sequence). DNA for the CDR3: TGTGCCTGTGGGCTTCTAGCATACAATGAGCAGTTCTTC. It translates to CACGLLAYNEQFF.

This clone occurred once. The chain couples TRBV5-1 to TRBJ1-4; the D is unclear. Looked up from germline, CDR1 is SGHRS and CDR2 is YFSETQ. This CDR3 comprises 14 residues. The ends were cut back, 0 bases at V and 7 bases at J, with 10 bases in the middle. The CDR3 reads CASSLGSGSEKLFF. The CDR3 nucleotides are TGCGCCAGCAGCTTGGGGAGTGGGAGTGAAAAACTGTTTTTT.

This clone turned up a few times. The chain is built from TRBV19 and TRBJ1-3; D gene unclear. The V end was cut by 3 bases, the J end by 0 bases, with 15 bases between. The CDR3 has 17 residues. Germline loops: CDR1 LNHDA, CDR2 SQIVND (reference sequence). CDR3 amino acids: CASSMEGKAISGNTIYF. The CDR3 bases are TGTGCCAGTAGTATGGAGGGCAAGGCGATCTCTGGAAACACCATATATTTT.

The chain recombines TRBV28 with TRBJ1-4; D is unclear. This CDR3 spans 14 amino acids. The germline CDR1 and CDR2 sequences are MDHEN and SYDVKM. Trimming shortened V by 7 bases and J by 0 bases, and 9 bases separated the two germline ends. The DNA of the CDR3 is TGTGCCAGCAACGTCCGCGCAACTAATGAAAAACTGTTTTTT. This codes for CASNVRATNEKLFF.

V gene TRBV18 combines with J gene TRBJ1-2; possibly TRBD1 for D (6 bases). The CDR3 is 13 residues long. CDR1 and CDR2 from the germline V gene are KGHSH and LQKENI. V lost 5 bases, J lost 4 bases, and 11 bases lay in between. The CDR3 here is CASSFDRSYGYTF. The CDR3 DNA reads TGTGCCAGCTCATTCGACAGGAGCTATGGCTACACCTTC.

The chain combines TRBV6-4 with TRBJ1-5; D gene uncertain. The CDR3 has 15 amino acids. Germline assignment: CDR1 MRHNA and CDR2 SNTAGT. V was trimmed by 2 bases and J by 3 bases, leaving 11 bases between them. DNA for the CDR3: TGTGCCAGCAGTGACGGAGTGACGGACAATCAGCCCCAGCATTTT. Protein sequence: CASSDGVTDNQPQHF.

The chain joins TRBV6-2 or TRBV6-3 to TRBJ2-3, with 10 bases lining up with TRBD2. V lost 0 bases, J lost 3 bases, and 6 bases stayed unmatched. Germline CDR1 and CDR2: MNHEY and SVGEGT. CDR3 size: 17 residues. CDR3 amino acids: CASSYSSGGARTDTQYF. CDR3 bases: TGTGCCAGCAGTTACTCGAGCGGGGGGGCACGGACAGATACGCAGTATTTT.

J is TRBJ2-2 and V is TRBV20-1; D possibly corresponds to TRBD2 (6 bases). Germline assignment: CDR1 DFQATT and CDR2 SNEGSKA (reference sequence). Trimming removed 3 bases at V and 1 base at J, with 12 bases between. This CDR3 spans 15 amino acids. The CDR3 DNA sequence: TGCAGTGCTAGTGTGAGCGGGCGGAACACCGGGGAGCTGTTTTTT. This translates into CSASVSGRNTGELFF.

The genes are TRBV5-1 and TRBJ2-1, with 10 nucleotides matching TRBD1. This CDR3 is 16 amino acids long. Per germline, CDR1 SGHRS and CDR2 YFSETQ. Losses at the gene ends were 0 bases for V and 6 bases for J; bases not matched to a gene: 6. The CDR3: CASSLGGTGVANEQFF. The CDR3 DNA is TGCGCCAGCAGCTTGGGCGGGACAGGGGTGGCCAATGAGCAGTTCTTC.

V usage is TRBV5-1 and J usage is TRBJ1-3; D remains ambiguous. Germline lookup yields CDR1 SGHRS and CDR2 YFSETQ. The CDR3 consists of 16 residues. V was clipped by 0 bases and J by 4 bases, with 14 bases between them. CDR3 amino acids: CASSLGPGITGNTIYF. The CDR3 DNA follows: TGCGCCAGCAGCTTGGGGCCCGGGATAACAGGAAACACCATATATTTT.

The V and J genes are TRBV12-5 and TRBJ1-1; TRBD1 matches at 9 bases. J gave up 4 bases and V 5 bases, and 5 bases lay outside the gene matches. Germline V lookup: CDR1 LGHNT, CDR2 FRNRAP. The length of the CDR3 is 14 residues. CDR3 protein: CASGPQGAITEAFF. Written as DNA, the CDR3 is TGTGCTAGTGGTCCACAGGGGGCGATCACTGAAGCTTTCTTT.

V and J are TRBV6-6 and TRBJ1-1, with 8 bases aligning to TRBD1. Germline CDR1 MNHNY, CDR2 SVGAGI (reference sequence). After removal of 5 bases from V and 2 bases from J, the junction contained 13 bases not matched to a gene. The CDR3 extends over 17 amino acids. The CDR3 sequence is CASSPSDQGAQNTEAFF. The CDR3 DNA reads as TGTGCCAGCAGTCCGTCGGATCAGGGGGCCCAAAACACTGAAGCTTTCTTT.

The chain couples TRBV9 to TRBJ2-3; 8 nucleotides align to TRBD2. CDR3 length: 17 residues. The V gene's germline CDR1 is SGDLS and CDR2 YYNGEE. V shed 3 bases and J 2 bases; nucleotides not matched to a gene: 11. The CDR3 bases are TGTGCCAGCAGCGCCCCGCCAGCGGGGGCTTACACAGATACGCAGTATTTT. It codes for CASSAPPAGAYTDTQYF. The full variable domain, completed using reference TRBV9 and TRBJ2-3, is DSGVTQTPKHLITATGQRVTLRCSPRSGDLSVYWYQQSLDQGLQFLIQYYNGEERAKGNILERFSAQQFPDLHSELNLSSLELGDSALYFCASSAPPAGAYTDTQYFGPGTRLTVL.